A single sample gave rise to the 3 T cell receptor beta chains below, sequenced in a study of identical twins. Each CDR3 protein is one row after TCRdb ran MiXCR on the 5' RACE reads. The sample shows under 250,000 distinct CDR3 sequences, approximately 7.8% of them seen only once. The same sample was also studied in work on yellow fever vaccine responses in identical twins.

Input material: CD8+ T cells sorted from blood. These TCRs come from a woman between 18 and 29 years old in good health.

The J gene is TRBJ2-3, the V gene TRBV18; TRBD2 might be the D (6 bases). Trimming stripped 3 bases from V and 6 bases from J, with 16 bases between. This CDR3 comprises 15 residues. Germline CDR1 KGHSH, CDR2 LQKENI. DNA of the CDR3: TGTGCCAGCTCACCGCGGACTAACTCAATCGATACGCAGTATTTT. Protein product: CASSPRTNSIDTQYF.

This clonotype showed up many times. The chain has TRBV4-1 and TRBJ2-1; D not resolved. Looked up from germline, CDR1 is MGHRA and CDR2 is YSYEKL. Trimming took off 0 bases at V and 6 bases at J, with 12 bases between the two ends. The CDR3 totals 15 residues. CDR3 nucleotides: TGCGCCAGCAGCCAAGAGGGTTCATGGCCCAATGAGCAGTTCTTC. This gives the protein CASSQEGSWPNEQFF.

The chain is built from TRBV7-9 and TRBJ1-5; D gene ambiguous. V shed 4 bases and J shed 4 bases, with 11 bases lying between them. CDR3 length: 14 residues. Germline V gives CDR1 SEHNR, CDR2 FQNEAQ (reference sequence). For the CDR3, the DNA is TGTGCCAGCAGCTCCACCGCCACGAATCAGCCCCAGCATTTT. Encoded protein: CASSSTATNQPQHF.